This entry concerns a single T cell receptor beta chain. What this receptor recognizes is not known. Per-nucleotide qualities are absent, and no much larger clonotype sits a single base away. A distance of 27 bases separates the germline ends of V and J, which lose 5 bases and 5 bases respectively. The cysteine opens and the phenylalanine closes a CDR3 of 18 amino acids. Just the 54-base CDR3 DNA is kept, in frame starting at base 1. As encoded in the germline V gene, CDR1 is SGHVS while CDR2 is FQNEAQ. The entry originates in a study of cytomegalovirus exposure and HLA in healthy donors (dated by TCRdb to 2016 to 2017). About the investigation overall: In an earlier analysis of some 550 of the donors, less than 350 Gb of sequence data and 117 million unique TCR beta sequences from approximately 180 million T cells were reported. HLA typing covered class I and class II loci at four-digit resolution. All discovery cohort repertoires had been generated using a single sequencing platform. Along with the approximately 650-subject first cohort, a separate validation cohort of approximately 110 different subjects was used. The study profiled the T cell repertoires of 550 to 700 subjects by immunosequencing and related them to cytomegalovirus serostatus. The number of typed donors differed by locus: roughly 620-630 for A, B, C, DRB1 and DQB1; approximately 520 for DQA1; roughly 600 for DPA1; and some 430 for DPB1. The genetic ancestry cluster associated with self-reported Caucasian donors included about 84% of the 398 genotyped donors. A later genetic analysis took genome-wide SNP genotypes for about 55% of the 666 donors and used that subset as a discovery cohort. To decide whether each TCR beta V gene segment behaved as functional or pseudogenic, an earlier analysis of some 570 of the donors relied on high-throughput TCR beta sequencing. The aim of the study was to test whether cataloging public T cell receptors could identify signatures of past pathogen exposure. A handful of DR-DQ haplotypes were handled as single units for association and clustering because linkage in the cohort was strong. To predict cytomegalovirus infection status, the study brought together high-throughput TCR immunosequencing, statistical association of individual TCRs with disease status, and machine learning. Rather than drawing on any new phenotypic data, the later analysis identified candidate immune exposures from TCR beta sequences and the way those sequences occurred across donors. Across about 370 genotyped donors of the cohort, an average of approximately 240,000 unique TCR beta nucleotide sequences per donor were sequenced, and approximately 19% of those sequences were non-productive. Donor age, sex, ethnicity and CMV serostatus were compiled alongside the repertoire data. A later analysis re-examined previously published TCR beta repertoires from more than 650 donors and added high-resolution HLA genotyping to investigate patterns of TCR occurrence. An early release covering some 640 HLA-typed donors comprised approximately 290 gigabases of sequencing data and 85 million or so unique TCR sequences.

The library was prepared using the immunoSEQ multiplex PCR assay. A mixture of 60 forward primers for TCR Vbeta segments and 13 reverse primers for TCR Jbeta segments was used in the multiplex PCR. The CDR3 region of rearranged TCR beta genes was amplified from genomic DNA with a multiplex PCR assay. The Illumina HiSeq System was used to sequence the amplified TCR beta libraries as 87-base-pair reads. Concerning the study's data processing: Across the 670 or so repertoires, a later analysis counted roughly 77 million unique TCR beta chains, roughly 11 million of which were shared by at least two donors. To remove PCR and sequencing errors, raw reads were error-corrected and collapsed into unique sequences using a nearest-neighbor algorithm that merged closely related sequences. To assign V, D and J gene segments, CDR3 sequences were aligned to IMGT reference sequences. For a sequence to be retained, at least a six-nucleotide match to both a V gene segment and a J gene segment was required. A rearrangement was called productive if the CDR3 had no stop codons and remained in frame with V and J, and every other rearrangement was called non-productive. Following IMGT convention, CDR3 was defined as the stretch from the second conserved V-encoded cysteine up to the conserved J-encoded phenylalanine. The earlier analysis of roughly 590 of the donors excluded sequences that lacked an unambiguous match to a single V gene segment. In an earlier analysis of roughly 500 of the donors, V segments were called functional above 56.7% productive rearrangements and were called segregating when the between-donor standard deviation exceeded 5%. A statistical classification framework was built to diagnose cytomegalovirus status from the catalog of TCR beta chain sequences. In a later analysis, TCR nucleotide sequences were compared against IMGT/GENE-DB human TR gene sequences so that V and J genes could be assigned. In a later analysis, CDR3 sequences and most-parsimonious VDJ recombination scenarios were assigned using the TCRdist pipeline. In a later analysis, each TCR beta chain was defined by its CDR3 amino acid sequence together with its V-gene family, and reads lacking a unique V-gene family were excluded. In a later analysis, around 600 highly shared, low-generation-probability nucleotide sequences were removed to address suspected cross-contamination and a sequencing artifact. In a later analysis, a clonal expansion index for each public chain was calculated from normalized within-repertoire ranks of inferred template counts. A later analysis computed generation probabilities with a VDJ recombination model fitted to out-of-frame rearrangements, and checked the results against IGoR. Hypergeometric tests were used in a later analysis to score TCR-TCR, TCR-HLA and TCR-CMV co-occurrence, with a repertoire-size bias correction applied to the TCR pairs. A later analysis estimated false discovery rates by permuting HLA or CMV assignments 20 times. In a later analysis, co-occurring TCRs were grouped with DBSCAN, and TCRdist sequence similarity was added when clustering was performed within HLA-allele-positive subsets. For co-occurrence clustering, repertoires with fewer than 30,000 or more than 120,000 public chains were excluded, along with five repertoires with anomalous nucleotide sharing. Entries here come from immuneACCESS through TCRdb and include only in-frame sequences with V and J called. Some clones fail to appear in such tables; in the studies checked, an unresolved V gene covers under half of the shortfall, and the cause of the remainder is unknown. V and J calls and clone size come straight from that table; D and trimming were deduced from the DNA. The sample yields approximately 100,000 clones; roughly 70% were counted once. The ten biggest clones cover roughly 10% of the sample.

The cohort was made up of about 610 healthy bone marrow donors. All cohort members were sampled while nominally healthy, although unrecorded immune exposures were likely present. The donor was CMV seropositive and belonged to the group of 270 or so seropositive cohort members. A peripheral blood sample was provided by each donor, and peripheral blood mononuclear cells were used for TCR beta sequencing. The Qiagen DNeasy Blood Extraction Kit was used to extract genomic DNA from the blood cell samples. Here is what the overall study found, with its caveats: A further reported finding was that TCR beta sequences accurately predicted the HLA-A and HLA-B alleles for most subjects in the first cohort. The authors suggested that the approach could potentially be generalized to other disease states and immunological phenotypes. A later genetic analysis associated a missense DCLRE1C variant with V-gene and J-gene trimming of TCR beta chains, and an independent cohort replicated the association. At a false discovery rate of 0.05, a later analysis linked some 18,000 TCR beta sequences to specific HLA alleles. The earlier analysis of a few hundred of the donors excluded roughly 17 rarely observed V segments, including chromosome 9 orphons, because counts were too low. For the cohort, immune exposure information was limited to CMV serostatus. Most TCR sequences were seen in very few donors, while some public TCRs were found in many individuals. When HLA alleles, especially DR and DQ, strongly co-occurred, attributing TCR associations to individual alleles was difficult. The 87-base-pair reads could not distinguish some IMGT-functional V segments, including TRBV6-2 and TRBV6-3, so those segments were excluded. Sequencing depth was assumed to be roughly uniform across donors in the presence/absence analyses, though that assumption may not hold. Several of the top co-occurrence clusters appeared to be linked to parvovirus B19, influenza, CMV and Epstein-Barr virus, according to a later analysis. Cytomegalovirus status was reported to be diagnosed by the classifier with high specificity and sensitivity in both the original and validation cohorts. Correlated functional status among segregating V segments might be attributable to linkage disequilibrium, but an unknown experimental factor could not be ruled out. A total of 150 or so TCR beta chains were listed by the study as associated with cytomegalovirus. A cluster of highly shared sequence variants was judged likely to represent a technical artifact of the sequencing pipeline. Because some donors lacked HLA typing at each locus, the association tests relied only on the typed subset. A later genetic analysis reported fewer N-insertions in productive TCRs among donors in an Asian-associated ancestry cluster than the approximately 670-donor mean. Only TCR beta chains were sequenced in this cohort, and the absence of alpha or paired-chain data limited detectable features. A later analysis found that most CMV-associated TCR beta chains appeared HLA-restricted, with HLA associations seemingly driven largely by CMV exposure. Three of the identified cytomegalovirus-associated TCR beta chains were confirmed in vitro to be specific for cytomegalovirus antigens. Broadly in line with IMGT annotations, most TCR beta V segments showed up in productive rearrangements about 87% or about 30% of the time in an earlier analysis of around 600 of the donors. In a later analysis, the rate of TCR association differed among HLA loci, with DRB1 alleles having the most associated TCRs and HLA-C alleles having the fewest. In a later analysis, HLA-associated TCR beta chains were found to be more clonally expanded and to have lower generation probabilities than equally common non-associated chains.

The sequencing sample was made of PBMCs. This TCR derives from a man between 40 and 49 years old in good health and CMV-seropositive. The chain employs TRBV7-8 and TRBJ2-5; TRBD2 is perhaps the D gene, given 5 matching bases. The nucleotide sequence reads TGTGCCAGCAGCCCAACCAGTCTCAGTGGACGGGAAGGGGAGACCCAGTACTTC. This encodes CASSPTSLSGREGETQYF.